The rows below give T cell receptor beta chains drawn from one sample of a study of T cell repertoires in cytomegalovirus infection. Via MiXCR, TCRdb re-called the reads, giving one row per CDR3 protein. In the table there are hundreds of thousands of distinct CDR3 sequences, approximately 42% of which are singletons. These receptors' targets are unknown. Sequencing used cultured PBMCs, obtained from culture after CMV antigen stimulation. These receptors came from a human donor in good health (CMV status not recorded). Some clones in this sample may be carry-over from other donors' samples. Both conserved end residues are part of each CDR3. The D gene is left open where the match is weak. Clone sizes are given selectively: once, few, many, or a class where the clone is expanded.

CDR3 DNA: TGTGCCACCAGCAGAGACCGAGGCGGGGAGCAGTTCTTC; CDR3 protein: CATSRDRGGEQFF; clone size: -; J gene: TRBJ2-1; V gene: TRBV15; D gene: -
CDR3 DNA: TGTGCCAGCAGCACCGGGACAGGGGGCCCTTATACGCAGTATTTT; CDR3 protein: CASSTGTGGPYTQYF; clone size: -; J gene: TRBJ2-3; V gene: TRBV11-2; D gene: TRBD1
CDR3 DNA: TGTGCCAGCAGGATACAGGGGGCTAGTCAGCCCCAGCATTTT; CDR3 protein: CASRIQGASQPQHF; clone size: -; J gene: TRBJ1-5; V gene: TRBV12-3/TRBV12-4; D gene: TRBD1
CDR3 DNA: TGCAGTGCCTCCGGTGGGGGGAGGGCCGGGGAGCTGTTTTTT; CDR3 protein: CSASGGGRAGELFF; clone size: -; J gene: TRBJ2-2; V gene: TRBV20-1; D gene: TRBD2
CDR3 DNA: TGCAGTGCTAGTAACAGGGGGCGCGATGGCTACACCTTC; CDR3 protein: CSASNRGRDGYTF; clone size: -; J gene: TRBJ1-2; V gene: TRBV20-1; D gene: TRBD1
CDR3 DNA: TGTGCCAGCAGCTTCATATCAGCGGGGCCCACAGATACGCAGTATTTT; CDR3 protein: CASSFISAGPTDTQYF; clone size: few; J gene: TRBJ2-3; V gene: TRBV5-6; D gene: TRBD2
CDR3 DNA: TGTGCCAGCAGTCTCGGGCCAGGCAGACTACAAGAGACCCAGTACTTC; CDR3 protein: CASSLGPGRLQETQYF; clone size: few; J gene: TRBJ2-5; V gene: TRBV6-6; D gene: -
CDR3 DNA: TGCAGTGCTAAGCGCCTAGCGGACGCGCGCGAGGAGACCCAGTACTTC; CDR3 protein: CSAKRLADAREETQYF; clone size: -; J gene: TRBJ2-5; V gene: TRBV20-1; D gene: TRBD2
CDR3 DNA: TGTGCCAGCAGCCCAAACTACGGGGCTAGCGGTAGGAATGAGCAGTTCTTC; CDR3 protein: CASSPNYGASGRNEQFF; clone size: few; J gene: TRBJ2-1; V gene: TRBV11-2; D gene: TRBD2
CDR3 DNA: TGTGCCAGCAGCTTAGGGTCCTGGTTCGGAGCTTTCTTT; CDR3 protein: CASSLGSWFGAFF; clone size: -; J gene: TRBJ1-1; V gene: TRBV7-8; D gene: -
CDR3 DNA: TGCGCCAGCAGCCCCGGCGTGAACACTGAAGCTTTCTTT; CDR3 protein: CASSPGVNTEAFF; clone size: few; J gene: TRBJ1-1; V gene: TRBV5-1; D gene: -
CDR3 DNA: TGTGCCATCAGTGTTGGGGTTCTCGGACAGACGAACACTGAAGCTTTCTTT; CDR3 protein: CAISVGVLGQTNTEAFF; clone size: -; J gene: TRBJ1-1; V gene: TRBV10-3; D gene: -
CDR3 DNA: TGTGCCAGCAGGGTCGGGGGGCAGAGTAATTCACCCCTCCACTTT; CDR3 protein: CASRVGGQSNSPLHF; clone size: -; J gene: TRBJ1-6; V gene: TRBV7-2; D gene: -
CDR3 DNA: TGTGCCAGCAGCCCACTAGGCGCCGAGACCGGGGAGCTGTTTTTT; CDR3 protein: CASSPLGAETGELFF; clone size: few; J gene: TRBJ2-2; V gene: TRBV7-2; D gene: -
CDR3 DNA: TGCGCCAGCAGCCAAGATAGCGGGCAAGAGACCCAGTACTTC; CDR3 protein: CASSQDSGQETQYF; clone size: -; J gene: TRBJ2-5; V gene: TRBV4-1; D gene: TRBD2
CDR3 DNA: TGTGCCAGCAGGCCGGACAGCCTTATGAACACTGAAGCTTTCTTT; CDR3 protein: CASRPDSLMNTEAFF; clone size: -; J gene: TRBJ1-1; V gene: TRBV27; D gene: -
CDR3 DNA: TGTGCCAGCAGCTTAGCCCAAGGGCGACTGTTTTTT; CDR3 protein: CASSLAQGRLFF; clone size: -; J gene: TRBJ1-4; V gene: TRBV7-9; D gene: -
CDR3 DNA: TGTGCCAGCAGTATCGGGACGGGTAATTCACCCCTCCACTTT; CDR3 protein: CASSIGTGNSPLHF; clone size: -; J gene: TRBJ1-6; V gene: TRBV12-3/TRBV12-4; D gene: -
CDR3 DNA: TGTGCCAGCAGCCCTCGGGGTACAAGTTCCTACAATGAGCAGTTCTTC; CDR3 protein: CASSPRGTSSYNEQFF; clone size: few; J gene: TRBJ2-1; V gene: TRBV13; D gene: -
CDR3 DNA: TGCGCCAGCAGCCAAGAACCCGGGACTAGCCGTTACAATGAGCAGTTCTTC; CDR3 protein: CASSQEPGTSRYNEQFF; clone size: -; J gene: TRBJ2-1; V gene: TRBV4-3; D gene: TRBD2
CDR3 DNA: TGTGCCGCTCGTAGAAGCGGGGACCAATACAATGAGCAGTTCTTC; CDR3 protein: CAARRSGDQYNEQFF; clone size: -; J gene: TRBJ2-1; V gene: TRBV15; D gene: TRBD2
CDR3 DNA: TGTGCCAGCAGCTCGGCCCATAGCAATCAGCCCCAGCATTTT; CDR3 protein: CASSSAHSNQPQHF; clone size: few; J gene: TRBJ1-5; V gene: TRBV7-2; D gene: -
CDR3 DNA: TGTGCCAGCAGCTCCCCAGCAGGTGTCGGGGAGCTGTTTTTT; CDR3 protein: CASSSPAGVGELFF; clone size: few; J gene: TRBJ2-2; V gene: TRBV7-2; D gene: -
CDR3 DNA: TGTGCCAGCAGTCCAATTGGAGATACGCAGTATTTT; CDR3 protein: CASSPIGDTQYF; clone size: -; J gene: TRBJ2-3; V gene: TRBV7-6; D gene: -
CDR3 DNA: TGTGCCAGCAGTTCCCGCCTAGGGGATGAGCAGTTCTTC; CDR3 protein: CASSSRLGDEQFF; clone size: -; J gene: TRBJ2-1; V gene: TRBV6-2/TRBV6-3; D gene: -
CDR3 DNA: TGTGCCAGCAGCCCCCCGGGACAGAGCTACGAGCAGTACTTC; CDR3 protein: CASSPPGQSYEQYF; clone size: -; J gene: TRBJ2-7; V gene: TRBV12-3/TRBV12-4; D gene: TRBD1
CDR3 DNA: TGTGCCAGCAGCTTACGTACGCCCCGCACAGATACGCAGTATTTT; CDR3 protein: CASSLRTPRTDTQYF; clone size: few; J gene: TRBJ2-3; V gene: TRBV11-1; D gene: -
CDR3 DNA: TGTGCCAGCAGCCCAAGGGACAGGGAGGAGGTGGTCCCAGACTACGAGCAGTACTTC; CDR3 protein: CASSPRDREEVVPDYEQYF; clone size: -; J gene: TRBJ2-7; V gene: TRBV7-3; D gene: TRBD1
CDR3 DNA: TGTGCCACCAGCAGAGATAATAGGGCCAGAGAGACCCAGTACTTC; CDR3 protein: CATSRDNRARETQYF; clone size: -; J gene: TRBJ2-5; V gene: TRBV15; D gene: -
CDR3 DNA: TGTGCCAGCAGCTTAGAAGGCCCTACCCTCCAGAGATCCTACGAGCAGTACTTC; CDR3 protein: CASSLEGPTLQRSYEQYF; clone size: few; J gene: TRBJ2-7; V gene: TRBV7-9; D gene: -
CDR3 DNA: TGTGCCAGCAGTCCCCGTCAACGGGAGGGCGTTTATGAGCAGTTCTTC; CDR3 protein: CASSPRQREGVYEQFF; clone size: -; J gene: TRBJ2-1; V gene: TRBV12-3/TRBV12-4; D gene: TRBD2
CDR3 DNA: TGCAGTGCTGAAGCAGGGTCCAATGAGCAGTTCTTC; CDR3 protein: CSAEAGSNEQFF; clone size: -; J gene: TRBJ2-1; V gene: TRBV20-1; D gene: -